This paragraph reports one T cell receptor beta chain. The sample is drawn from a study of T cell clonotyping in hematopoietic cell transplantation. TCRdb keeps only in-frame clones here, not all; method: immunoSEQ multiplex PCR. The sample lists about 45,000 clones, around 80% occurring once. Noted time point: recipient sample about 28 days before transplant, after cytoreduction. Specimen: peripheral blood mononuclear cells, collected before stem cell transplant. This sequence originates from a man in his 60s with myelodysplastic syndrome. Some clones in this sample may be carry-over from other donors' samples.

CDR3 amino acids: CASSTGTNMNTEAFF. For the CDR3, the DNA is TGCGCCAGCAGCACCGGGACGAACATGAACACTGAAGCTTTCTTT. V is TRBV5-1 and J is TRBJ1-1; D may be TRBD1 (5 bases). CDR3 length equals 15 residues. Per the germline V gene, CDR1 is SGHRS and CDR2 is YFSETQ. V shed 4 bases and J shed 0 bases, with 13 bases lying between them. The variable domain in full, completed from reference TRBV5-1 and TRBJ1-1, reads KAGVTQTPRYLIKTRGQQVTLSCSPISGHRSVSWYQQTPGQGLQFLFEYFSETQRNKGNFPGRFSGRQFSNSRSEMNVSTLELGDSALYLCASSTGTNMNTEAFFGQGTRLTVV.